These T cell receptor beta chains were read from a single sample in a study of regulatory T cells in long-lasting Graves disease. MiXCR, applied by TCRdb to the multiplex PCR reads, yields one record per CDR3 protein. The data hold under 450,000 distinct CDR3 sequences, with more than 20% observed a single time. The input for sequencing was peripheral blood mononuclear cells (PBMCs), taken when the disease was refractory, from a patient treated with antithyroid drugs. These TCRs come from a woman in her 40s with Graves disease. Both conserved end residues are part of each CDR3. The order of the fields is clone size, D gene, V gene, J gene, CDR3 protein, CDR3 DNA. The D gene is left open where the match is weak. For some rows the clone size is stated as once, few or many, or as a class when expanded; others skip it.

clone_size: few
d_call: TRBD1
v_call: TRBV20-1
j_call: TRBJ1-1
cdr3_aa: CSARNPPDRDTEAFF
cdr3_nt: TGCAGTGCTAGAAATCCCCCGGACAGGGATACTGAAGCTTTCTTT

clone_size: -
d_call: -
v_call: TRBV20-1
j_call: TRBJ1-6
cdr3_aa: CSAKGGFSYNSPLHF
cdr3_nt: TGCAGTGCTAAAGGGGGATTTAGCTATAATTCACCCCTCCACTTT

clone_size: many
d_call: TRBD1
v_call: TRBV24-1
j_call: TRBJ2-5
cdr3_aa: CATSDLTPGTGMRETQYF
cdr3_nt: TGTGCCACCAGTGATTTGACCCCCGGGACAGGGATGCGGGAGACCCAGTACTTC

clone_size: -
d_call: -
v_call: TRBV30
j_call: TRBJ1-4
cdr3_aa: CAWSAGFKTNEKLFF
cdr3_nt: TGTGCCTGGAGTGCAGGGTTTAAAACTAATGAAAAACTGTTTTTT

clone_size: many
d_call: -
v_call: TRBV28
j_call: TRBJ1-2
cdr3_aa: CASSSPGTTSYGYTF
cdr3_nt: TGTGCCAGCAGTTCGCCCGGGACAACTTCCTATGGCTACACCTTC

clone_size: -
d_call: TRBD1
v_call: TRBV24-1
j_call: TRBJ2-5
cdr3_aa: CATSDLRTGEETQYF
cdr3_nt: TGTGCCACCAGTGATTTGAGGACAGGAGAAGAGACCCAGTACTTC

clone_size: many
d_call: -
v_call: TRBV7-2
j_call: TRBJ1-5
cdr3_aa: CASSPLDGGNQPQHF
cdr3_nt: TGTGCCAGCAGCCCACTTGACGGGGGCAATCAGCCCCAGCATTTT

clone_size: many
d_call: TRBD1
v_call: TRBV6-1
j_call: TRBJ1-5
cdr3_aa: CASSEVGTDVQPQHF
cdr3_nt: TGTGCCAGCAGTGAAGTTGGGACAGACGTGCAGCCCCAGCATTTT

clone_size: -
d_call: TRBD2
v_call: TRBV29-1
j_call: TRBJ2-2
cdr3_aa: CSVGQGKEGLAGAVTGELFF
cdr3_nt: TGCAGCGTGGGACAGGGAAAGGAAGGACTAGCGGGAGCGGTCACCGGGGAGCTGTTTTTT

clone_size: -
d_call: -
v_call: TRBV7-3
j_call: TRBJ1-1
cdr3_aa: CASSLTSREVNTEAFF
cdr3_nt: TGTGCCAGCAGCTTAACTTCGCGGGAAGTGAACACTGAAGCTTTCTTT

clone_size: few
d_call: TRBD2
v_call: TRBV29-1
j_call: TRBJ2-6
cdr3_aa: CSVGGGRISGANVLTF
cdr3_nt: TGCAGCGTTGGGGGGGGAAGAATCTCTGGGGCCAACGTCCTGACTTTC

clone_size: -
d_call: TRBD2
v_call: TRBV5-1
j_call: TRBJ2-7
cdr3_aa: CASSLYGPAGGANEQYF
cdr3_nt: TGCGCCAGCAGCTTGTACGGCCCGGCGGGAGGAGCGAACGAGCAGTACTTC

clone_size: many
d_call: -
v_call: TRBV6-1
j_call: TRBJ2-7
cdr3_aa: CASEDHTYEQYF
cdr3_nt: TGTGCCAGCGAGGATCATACCTACGAGCAGTACTTC

clone_size: -
d_call: -
v_call: TRBV20-1
j_call: TRBJ2-7
cdr3_aa: CSASLTRAREQYF
cdr3_nt: TGCAGTGCTAGTCTCACCAGAGCGAGGGAGCAGTACTTC

clone_size: -
d_call: TRBD2
v_call: TRBV7-9
j_call: TRBJ2-6
cdr3_aa: CASSRGAGANVLTF
cdr3_nt: TGTGCCAGCAGCCGGGGGGCTGGGGCCAACGTCCTGACTTTC

clone_size: few
d_call: -
v_call: TRBV6-5
j_call: TRBJ2-7
cdr3_aa: CASSYWGQFRGEQYF
cdr3_nt: TGTGCCAGCAGTTACTGGGGACAATTTCGGGGCGAGCAGTACTTC

clone_size: -
d_call: TRBD2
v_call: TRBV7-8
j_call: TRBJ2-1
cdr3_aa: CASSLAELAARGEQFF
cdr3_nt: TGTGCCAGCAGCTTAGCGGAACTAGCGGCGAGGGGTGAGCAGTTCTTC

clone_size: few
d_call: TRBD2
v_call: TRBV15
j_call: TRBJ2-7
cdr3_aa: CATSPPSGTSGETYEQYF
cdr3_nt: TGTGCCACCAGCCCGCCGAGCGGGACCTCCGGGGAGACCTACGAGCAGTACTTC

clone_size: -
d_call: -
v_call: TRBV4-1
j_call: TRBJ2-5
cdr3_aa: CASSQDGGRAWETQYF
cdr3_nt: TGCGCCAGCAGCCAAGATGGTGGCAGGGCCTGGGAGACCCAGTACTTC

clone_size: few
d_call: -
v_call: TRBV18
j_call: TRBJ1-1
cdr3_aa: CASSPPSVTGTEAFF
cdr3_nt: TGTGCCAGCTCACCACCATCGGTGACGGGCACTGAAGCTTTCTTT

clone_size: -
d_call: -
v_call: TRBV20-1
j_call: TRBJ1-2
cdr3_aa: CSARDCGGSYGYTF
cdr3_nt: TGCAGTGCTAGAGATTGCGGGGGCAGCTATGGCTACACCTTC

clone_size: many
d_call: TRBD1
v_call: TRBV28
j_call: TRBJ2-5
cdr3_aa: CASTASTGGDQETQYF
cdr3_nt: TGTGCCAGCACCGCTTCGACAGGGGGCGACCAAGAGACCCAGTACTTC